These T cell receptor beta chains were read from a single sample in a study of regulatory T cells in long-lasting Graves disease. TCRdb reprocessed the multiplex PCR reads with MiXCR, giving one entry per CDR3 protein. The repertoire includes about 540,000 distinct CDR3 sequences, roughly 13% of them detected once, and roughly a tenth sits in the top ten. The sample was also reused in another study, on T cells in Graves' hyperthyroidism and ophthalmopathy.

The sample in question was peripheral blood mononuclear cells (PBMCs), obtained at new diagnosis, from a patient treated with antithyroid drugs. The receptors were sampled from a man aged 25 to 40 with Graves disease. CDR3s leave out the opening cysteine and the closing phenylalanine or tryptophan.

j_call	v_call	cdr3_aa
TRBJ1-2	TRBV29-1	SVEAAGSGYGHT
TRBJ1-1	TRBV3-1	ASSQGTGHAF
TRBJ1-2	TRBV3-1	ASSLGGQGQGYT
TRBJ2-7	TRBV28	ATQGTESSYEQY
TRBJ1-5	TRBV6-1	ASSGPGQPQH
TRBJ2-7	TRBV6-1	ASGGGRGLEEQY
TRBJ2-1	TRBV12-3/TRBV12-4	ASSSTSSGEQF
TRBJ1-3	TRBV5-1	ASSRGDSSGNTIY
TRBJ2-1	TRBV13	ASSARGETAYNEQF
TRBJ2-7	TRBV29-1	SVGRGLGEQY
TRBJ1-1	TRBV5-1	ASSWDRGLNTEAF
TRBJ2-2	TRBV6-1	ASSESRGRGTGELF
TRBJ2-2	TRBV2	ASVLTSGNTGELF
TRBJ2-5	TRBV20-1	SASPPGRRRETQY
TRBJ1-6	TRBV19	ASTGTVNSPLH
TRBJ1-2	TRBV5-1	ASSPVGADGYT
TRBJ2-7	TRBV19	ASSMPGQADPRKY
TRBJ2-5	TRBV20-1	SAWTGSETQY
TRBJ2-3	TRBV30	AWSKGFQDTQY
TRBJ2-7	TRBV28	ASSLMVATYEQY
TRBJ2-1	TRBV7-9	ASTQREPGYNEQF
TRBJ1-2	TRBV5-6	ASSYTGGYGYT
TRBJ2-3	TRBV6-2/TRBV6-3	ASSKSPGGTDTQY
TRBJ1-5	TRBV10-3	AISSQGSNQPQH
TRBJ2-3	TRBV28	ASVGASGTGRDTQY
TRBJ2-2	TRBV27	ASSLFRNGELF
TRBJ1-3	TRBV30	AWTVSGNTIY
TRBJ2-3	TRBV20-1	SARDLFADNTQY
TRBJ2-7	TRBV6-1	ASKEAARSYEQY
TRBJ2-2	TRBV7-9	ASIDGPTGELF
TRBJ2-1	TRBV7-2	ASSPGGGGGRGF
TRBJ2-1	TRBV2	ASRREVAVYNEQF
NA	TRBV3-1	ASSPIRRVGGTQY
TRBJ2-7	TRBV28	ASSLGVMDEQY
TRBJ2-3	TRBV6-1	ASSPNRGSADTQY
TRBJ1-1	TRBV7-2	ASSLMTNTEAF
TRBJ1-2	TRBV5-1	ASSSDRGGGYT
TRBJ1-5	TRBV2	ASSEALLGQPQH
TRBJ2-7	TRBV15	ATSRVPTGSYEQY
TRBJ2-1	TRBV7-2	ASSLSPSLNEQF
TRBJ1-2	TRBV20-1	SATDRNYGYT
TRBJ2-1	TRBV12-3/TRBV12-4	ASSFSSGRPYNEQF
TRBJ2-1	TRBV24-1	ATSDPGQHNEQF
TRBJ1-1	TRBV20-1	SAHTQGAGNTEAF
TRBJ2-3	TRBV20-1	SARPFEWYGTDTQY
TRBJ2-3	TRBV30	AWRTSGSTDTQY
TRBJ2-5	TRBV7-9	ASSLAGRKQETQY
TRBJ2-3	TRBV29-1	SSRSDTQY
TRBJ2-1	TRBV29-1	SVAPGGGSYNEQF
TRBJ2-3	TRBV10-1	ASSDSGRNTDTQY
TRBJ2-7	TRBV4-1	ASSQPLDYEQY
TRBJ1-2	TRBV11-2	ASSLDNRGPHGYT
TRBJ2-3	TRBV24-1	ATSAGVTQY
TRBJ1-1	TRBV29-1	SVEARGRAF